Below are 21 T cell receptor beta chains sequenced from a single sample in a study of cytomegalovirus exposure and HLA in healthy donors (dated by TCRdb to 2017 to 2019). The method behind the library was the immunoSEQ multiplex PCR assay. For the multiplex PCR, a mixture combining 60 forward primers for TCR Vbeta segments and 13 reverse primers for TCR Jbeta segments was used. Drawn from immuneACCESS, this table holds only the in-frame rearrangements with V and J called that TCRdb kept. Clones are partly lost; checked studies trace under half to an unresolved V gene and leave the rest unexplained. The table for this sample lists about 25,000 clones. The ten top clones hold roughly 18% of the sample. Sequences were obtained from PBMCs. These TCRs come from a male donor in good health and CMV-seropositive.

CDR3: CASSYSGTGNSYEQYF. CDR3 DNA: TGTGCCAGCAGTTACTCGGGGACAGGTAACTCCTACGAGCAGTACTTC. The chain has TRBV6-5 and TRBJ2-7; 8 bases match TRBD1. CDR3 length: 16 residues. Germline trimming cut 0 bases from V and 0 bases from J; bases unmatched to any gene: 4. Germline loops: CDR1 MNHEY, CDR2 SVGAGI.

The chain uses TRBV4-2 and TRBJ1-1, with 8 bases lining up with TRBD1. V dropped 0 bases and J dropped 0; count of bases not matched to a gene: 12. Per the germline V gene, CDR1 is LGHNA and CDR2 is YNFKEQ. CDR3 size: 19 residues. The CDR3 protein is CASSQDSRQGAWLNTEAFF. The DNA for the CDR3 is TGTGCCAGCAGCCAAGATTCGCGGCAGGGGGCTTGGTTGAACACTGAAGCTTTCTTT.

The CDR3 DNA sequence: TGTGCCAGCAGTTGGGACAGCACTAATGAAAAACTGTTTTTT. Protein product: CASSWDSTNEKLFF. The chain employs TRBV28 and TRBJ1-4; 7 nucleotides match TRBD1. CDR3 length: 14 amino acids. The V segment lost 4 bases and the J segment 2 bases; nucleotides outside the gene matches: 1. From germline, CDR1 is MDHEN and CDR2 SYDVKM.

J is TRBJ1-1 and V is TRBV6-1; D is possibly TRBD1 (5 bases). Between the trimmed V and J ends, which lost 4 bases and 2 bases, there was a span of 8 bases. Germline V lookup: CDR1 MNHNS, CDR2 SASEGT. The CDR3 runs to 13 residues. Here the CDR3 reads CASSATANTEAFF. The CDR3 coding sequence is TGTGCCAGCAGTGCGACAGCCAACACTGAAGCTTTCTTT.

The CDR3 bases are TGTGCCAGCAGCTTAATAGCTCGAAATGAAGCTTTCTTT. Translating gives CASSLIARNEAFF. The chain employs TRBV7-6 and TRBJ1-1, with D unclear. CDR1 and CDR2 (germline): SGHVS, FNYEAQ. V was cut by 2 bases and J by 7 bases, with 11 bases left in between. The CDR3 runs 13 residues.

This chain joins TRBV7-2 and TRBJ2-3; TRBD2 agrees at 12 bases. The junction had 6 bases not matched to a gene; V was cut back by 3 bases and J by 2 bases. CDR1 and CDR2 (germline): SGHTA, FQGNSA. This CDR3 region has 17 residues. The CDR3 is CASSLWLAGGNTDTQYF. DNA of the CDR3: TGTGCCAGCAGCTTGTGGCTAGCGGGAGGGAACACAGATACGCAGTATTTT.

The V and J genes are TRBV7-2 and TRBJ1-2, with 7 positions matching TRBD1. This CDR3 spans 14 amino acids. Germline trimming cut 5 bases from V and 2 bases from J; bases unmatched to any gene: 5. Germline loops: CDR1 SGHTA, CDR2 FQGNSA. The CDR3: CASSRPDRNYGYTF. CDR3 bases: TGTGCCAGCAGCCGGCCGGACAGGAACTATGGCTACACCTTC. The full variable domain, completed using reference TRBV7-2 and TRBJ1-2, is GAGVSQSPSNKVTEKGKDVELRCDPISGHTALYWYRQSLGQGLEFLIYFQGNSAPDKSGLPSDRFSAERTGGSVSTLTIQRTQQEDSAVYLCASSRPDRNYGYTFGSGTRLTVV.

The V and J genes are TRBV19 and TRBJ1-1; 9 nucleotides match TRBD1. CDR1 and CDR2 (germline): LNHDA, SQIVND (reference sequence). CDR3 length equals 14 residues. Trimming took 5 bases from V and 5 from J; bases not matched to a gene: 6. The CDR3 region is CASSQTGGRTEAFF. CDR3 DNA: TGTGCCAGTAGTCAGACAGGGGGAAGGACTGAAGCTTTCTTT.

This chain connects TRBV4-3 to TRBJ2-7; 10 bases are shared with TRBD1. The CDR3 length is 15 residues. CDR1 is LGHNA and CDR2 is YSLEER in the germline V gene. V lost 0 bases and J lost 2; bases outside the gene matches: 1. The CDR3 region has the DNA TGCGCCAGCAGCCAAGAGGACAGGGGGGCCTACGAGCAGTACTTC. Protein: CASSQEDRGAYEQYF.

The chain combines TRBV28 with TRBJ2-7; D is unclear. The CDR3 is made up of 14 amino acids. Per germline, CDR1 MDHEN and CDR2 SYDVKM. V was pared by 4 bases and J by 0 bases, with 10 bases between. The chain's CDR3 is CASSSAQASYEQYF. As DNA, the CDR3 is TGTGCCAGCAGTTCCGCGCAAGCCTCCTACGAGCAGTACTTC.

This chain uses TRBV13 with TRBJ2-5; D is perhaps TRBD2 (5 bases). V was clipped by 4 bases and J by 4 bases, with 13 bases between them. Per the germline V gene, CDR1 is PRHDT and CDR2 is FYEKMQ (reference sequence). This CDR3 spans 14 amino acids. Here the CDR3 DNA reads TGTGCCAGCAGCTCCGCGCAAGAGGGAGAGACCCAGTACTTC. Translation gives CASSSAQEGETQYF. The variable domain in full, completed from reference TRBV13 and TRBJ2-5, reads AAGVIQSPRHLIKEKRETATLKCYPIPRHDTVYWYQQGPGQDPQFLISFYEKMQSDKGSIPDRFSAQQFSDYHSELNMSSLELGDSALYFCASSSAQEGETQYFGPGTRLLVL.

Details on this clone: A junction end diverges from the germline sequence, so it may reflect a read error. As DNA, the CDR3 is TGTGCCAGCAGTTTCCCGAGCGACTACGATGAGCAGTTCTTC. This sequence encodes CASSFPSDYDEQFF. The chain carries TRBV28 and TRBJ2-1; D is possibly TRBD2 (5 bases). CDR3 size: 14 residues. The germline gives CDR1 MDHEN, CDR2 SYDVKM.

This chain uses TRBV7-3 with TRBJ2-5, with D hard to call. Germline CDR1 and CDR2: SGHTA and FQGTGA. The ends were cut back, 2 bases at V and 1 base at J, with 8 bases in the middle. The CDR3 is made up of 14 amino acids. CDR3: CASSLGPTQETQYF. The CDR3 region has the DNA TGTGCCAGCAGCTTAGGCCCCACCCAAGAGACCCAGTACTTC.

The chain links TRBV4-2 to TRBJ1-1; 8 bases align to TRBD1. The V gene end was trimmed by 3 bases and the J gene end by 4 bases; junction bases not matched to a gene: 7. Germline V gene lookup returns CDR1 LGHNA and CDR2 YNFKEQ. The CDR3 sequence is 15 residues long. CDR3 loop: CASSQAMGQATEAFF. The CDR3 DNA follows: TGTGCCAGCAGCCAGGCCATGGGACAGGCCACTGAAGCTTTCTTT.

This chain links TRBV27 with TRBJ2-3; TRBD2 aligns across 11 bases. The V gene's germline CDR1 is MNHEY and CDR2 SMNVEV (reference sequence). The CDR3 is 17 residues long. V trimming: 4 bases; J trimming: 5 bases; junction bases outside the gene matches: 11. The CDR3 nucleotides read TGTGCCAGCAGTTCACCAATAGCGGGGGGGCCCGGAGATACGCAGTATTTT. As protein: CASSSPIAGGPGDTQYF.

The chain employs TRBV29-1 and TRBJ1-1, with 8 bases matching TRBD1. This CDR3 contains 14 residues. Germline CDR1 and CDR2: SQVTM and ANQGSEA. The V gene end was trimmed by 2 bases and the J gene end by 4 bases; junction bases not matched to a gene: 6. CDR3 DNA sequence: TGCAGCGTTGAAAAGACCACAGGGGGCACTGAAGCTTTCTTT. Translated, it gives CSVEKTTGGTEAFF.

This chain links TRBV18 with TRBJ1-2; D may be TRBD1 (5 bases). Germline V CDR1 and CDR2: KGHSH, LQKENI. Trimming pared 6 bases from V and 2 bases from J, leaving 10 bases between. The CDR3 is 13 amino acids. CDR3 DNA sequence: TGTGCCAGCTCGCCCGACAGAAACTATGGCTACACCTTC. It encodes CASSPDRNYGYTF.

The rearrangement links TRBV5-1 to TRBJ2-7; a possible D gene is TRBD1 (6 bases). Germline assignment: CDR1 SGHRS and CDR2 YFSETQ. The CDR3 extends over 14 amino acids. V shed 1 base and J shed 2 bases, with 10 bases lying between them. For the CDR3, the DNA is TGCGCCAGCAGCTTGAATACAGGGACCTACGAGCAGTACTTC. The encoded protein is CASSLNTGTYEQYF.

The chain couples TRBV2 to TRBJ2-2, with a weak D call TRBD2 (6 bases). This CDR3 comprises 13 residues. Germline loops: CDR1 SNHLY, CDR2 FYNNEI. V lost 7 bases, J lost 5 bases, and 11 bases lay in between. The CDR3 DNA reads as TGTGCCAGCAAGGGGCGGGATACCGGGGAGCTGTTTTTT. It codes for CASKGRDTGELFF.

This chain joins TRBV29-1 and TRBJ1-1; no firm D call. There are 12 residues in the CDR3. Deletions cut 4 bases from V and 1 base from J, with 7 bases between. Germline loops: CDR1 SQVTM, CDR2 ANQGSEA. The CDR3 region is CSVGGGNTEAFF. CDR3 sequence (DNA): TGCAGCGTTGGTGGAGGGAACACTGAAGCTTTCTTT.

The J gene is TRBJ1-5, the V gene TRBV7-8; D unclear. The CDR3 has 14 residues. Germline loops: CDR1 SGHVS, CDR2 FQNEAQ. V was shortened by 1 base and J by 7 bases, with 11 bases between the two germline ends. CDR3 nucleotides: TGTGCCAGCAGCTTAGGGTACGGGGTCCAGCCCCAGCATTTT. It specifies CASSLGYGVQPQHF.